This entry lists 25 T cell receptor beta chains sequenced from one sample in a study of graft-versus-host responses after intestinal transplantation. Measured with immunoSEQ multiplex PCR; TCRdb has only the in-frame clones, and not every one. The sample consists of more than 90,000 clones, 85% to 95% of them appearing once. Their specific antigens are unknown. Sequences were derived from unstimulated CD8+ T cells sorted from spleen or lymph node cells, sampled before transplant. The source of these receptors is a human donor who was the organ donor for an intestinal transplant.

This rearrangement joins TRBV7-2 to TRBJ2-7, with no clear D. Germline V CDR1 and CDR2: SGHTA, FQGNSA. The CDR3 is made up of 12 amino acids. V was shortened by 1 base and J by 3 bases, with 4 bases between the two germline ends. The CDR3 region has the DNA TGTGCCAGCAGCTTAGACTTCTACGAGCAGTACTTC. The encoded protein is CASSLDFYEQYF.

This chain uses TRBV6-5 with TRBJ1-2, with TRBD1 as a possible D gene (6 bases). The CDR3 extends over 14 amino acids. CDR1 is MNHEY, CDR2 SVGAGI, per germline. Trimming took off 1 base at V and 4 bases at J, with 10 bases between the two ends. This chain's CDR3 is CASSYWTAPYGYTF. For the CDR3, the DNA is TGTGCCAGCAGTTACTGGACAGCCCCCTATGGCTACACCTTC.

V is TRBV5-1 and J is TRBJ2-7; 7 nucleotides match TRBD1. This CDR3 has 15 amino acids. V dropped 1 base and J dropped 3; count of bases not matched to a gene: 7. Germline CDR1 is SGHRS and CDR2 is YFSETQ. CDR3 nucleotide sequence: TGCGCCAGCAGCTTGTCGCAAGGGGGCGGCTACGAGCAGTACTTC. This translates into CASSLSQGGGYEQYF. Complete variable domain (other parts from reference TRBV5-1 and TRBJ2-7): KAGVTQTPRYLIKTRGQQVTLSCSPISGHRSVSWYQQTPGQGLQFLFEYFSETQRNKGNFPGRFSGRQFSNSRSEMNVSTLELGDSALYLCASSLSQGGGYEQYFGPGTRLTVT.

The chain carries TRBV10-2 and TRBJ2-3, with TRBD2 matching over 13 bases. Per germline, CDR1 WSHSY and CDR2 SAAADI. This CDR3 region has 17 residues. V was clipped by 6 bases and J by 3 bases; unmatched bases: 9. The CDR3 sequence: CASSPGTSGTLTDTQYF. The CDR3 DNA reads as TGCGCCAGCAGCCCAGGGACTAGCGGGACCCTTACAGATACGCAGTATTTT.

V usage is TRBV27 and J usage is TRBJ2-5, with D hard to call. This CDR3 spans 13 amino acids. The V end was cut by 0 bases, the J end by 2 bases, with 4 bases between. Germline CDR1 is MNHEY and CDR2 is SMNVEV (reference sequence). CDR3 DNA sequence: TGTGCCAGCAGTTTATCCTCTCAAGAGACCCAGTACTTC. The encoded protein is CASSLSSQETQYF.

The V call is TRBV11-2, the J call TRBJ2-7, with D uncertain. The CDR3 is 12 residues long. Per the germline V gene, CDR1 is SGHAT and CDR2 is FQNNGV. V was clipped by 0 bases and J by 2 bases, with 2 bases between them. The CDR3, as DNA: TGTGCCAGCAGCTTAGACACCTACGAGCAGTACTTC. This codes for CASSLDTYEQYF. Looking up the rest from reference TRBV11-2 and TRBJ2-7 gives the full variable domain: EAGVAQSPRYKIIEKRQSVAFWCNPISGHATLYWYQQILGQGPKLLIQFQNNGVVDDSQLPKDRFSAERLKGVDSTLKIQPAKLEDSAVYLCASSLDTYEQYFGPGTRLTVT.

The CDR3 DNA reads TGTGCCAGCAGCGTAGGGTCAGCAAAGATGGAGGATGAAAAACTGTTTTTT. Protein sequence: CASSVGSAKMEDEKLFF. The rearrangement links TRBV9 to TRBJ1-4, with D unclear. Trimming left V 0 bases short and J 6 bases short, with 18 bases between. Germline assignment: CDR1 SGDLS and CDR2 YYNGEE. This CDR3 comprises 17 residues.

The CDR3 reads CASSLLASGGYNEQFF. CDR3 in DNA: TGTGCCAGCAGTTTATTGGCTAGCGGCGGCTACAATGAGCAGTTCTTC. The V and J genes are TRBV27 and TRBJ2-1; 7 positions agree with TRBD2. Trimming at V came to 1 base and at J to 3 bases, leaving 6 bases not matched to a gene. The CDR3 covers 16 residues. Germline lookup yields CDR1 MNHEY and CDR2 SMNVEV (reference sequence).

This chain links TRBV7-2 with TRBJ2-7, with unresolved D. Germline V gene data show CDR1 as SGHTA and CDR2 as FQGNSA. The CDR3 runs to 13 residues. With 2 bases removed from V and 6 bases from J, the gap between germline ends came to 11 bases. DNA for the CDR3: TGTGCCAGCAGCTTAAGCCCCTACGGCGAGCAGTACTTC. Its translation: CASSLSPYGEQYF.

The J gene is TRBJ1-1, the V gene TRBV9; TRBD1 is a possible D gene (5 bases). The V gene lost 4 bases and the J gene lost 4 bases, with 8 bases spanning the gap. The CDR3 has 12 amino acids. Per the germline V gene, CDR1 is SGDLS and CDR2 is YYNGEE. CDR3: CASSTGGTEAFF. The CDR3 nucleotides read TGTGCCAGCAGCACCGGGGGCACTGAAGCTTTCTTT. The full variable domain, with the rest looked up from reference TRBV9 and TRBJ1-1, is DSGVTQTPKHLITATGQRVTLRCSPRSGDLSVYWYQQSLDQGLQFLIQYYNGEERAKGNILERFSAQQFPDLHSELNLSSLELGDSALYFCASSTGGTEAFFGQGTRLTVV.

The CDR3 reads CASSQGGGLAGSYEQYF. CDR3 in DNA: TGCGCCAGCAGCCAAGGGGGGGGACTAGCGGGAAGCTACGAGCAGTACTTC. The J gene is TRBJ2-7, the V gene TRBV4-1; 13 bases are a match to TRBD2. J lost 3 bases, V lost 1 base, and 6 bases had no gene match. Germline V lookup: CDR1 MGHRA, CDR2 YSYEKL. The CDR3 spans 17 residues.

This chain joins TRBV4-2 and TRBJ2-7; possibly TRBD2 for D (6 bases). V was pared by 0 bases and J by 3 bases, with 12 bases between. Germline lookup yields CDR1 LGHNA and CDR2 YNFKEQ. This CDR3 is built from 15 residues. Here the CDR3 reads CASSQERGNNYEQYF. Here the CDR3 DNA reads TGTGCCAGCAGCCAAGAGCGGGGCAACAACTACGAGCAGTACTTC.

The V call is TRBV5-6, the J call TRBJ2-1; 11 nucleotides match TRBD2. Per the germline V gene, CDR1 is SGHDT and CDR2 is YYEEEE. Losses at the gene ends were 2 bases for V and 7 bases for J; bases not matched to a gene: 17. This CDR3 has 19 residues. As DNA, the CDR3 is TGTGCCAGCAGCTTCGAGGGCCTGACTAGCGGGATGGGTTCGAATGAGCAGTTCTTC. Protein sequence: CASSFEGLTSGMGSNEQFF.

The chain links TRBV6-1 to TRBJ2-2; perhaps D is TRBD1 or TRBD2 (6 bases each). V was trimmed by 4 bases and J by 4 bases, leaving 16 bases between them. Per the germline V gene, CDR1 is MNHNS and CDR2 is SASEGT. The CDR3 totals 16 residues. Written as DNA, the CDR3 is TGTGCCAGCAGTGGAGGGGGGAGGCCCGTCACCGGGGAGCTGTTTTTT. It codes for CASSGGGRPVTGELFF.

The chain joins TRBV14 to TRBJ1-2, with 8 positions matching TRBD1. V dropped 5 bases and J dropped 3; count of bases not matched to a gene: 2. The CDR3 runs 13 residues. Per germline, CDR1 SGHDN and CDR2 FVKESK. CDR3 sequence: CASSAGGYYGYTF. CDR3 DNA sequence: TGTGCCAGCAGCGCAGGGGGCTACTATGGCTACACCTTC. The full variable domain, completed using reference TRBV14 and TRBJ1-2, is EAGVTQFPSHSVIEKGQTVTLRCDPISGHDNLYWYRRVMGKEIKFLLHFVKESKQDESGMPNNRFLAERTGGTYSTLKVQPAELEDSGVYFCASSAGGYYGYTFGSGTRLTVV.

This rearrangement joins TRBV6-1 to TRBJ2-5, with TRBD2 identical over 12 bases. CDR1 is MNHNS and CDR2 is SASEGT in the germline V gene. This CDR3 region has 17 residues. With 4 bases clipped from V and 0 bases from J, the junction kept 6 bases outside the gene matches. The CDR3 protein is CASSGLAGDTYQETQYF. The CDR3, as DNA: TGTGCCAGCAGTGGACTAGCGGGAGACACCTACCAAGAGACCCAGTACTTC.

J is TRBJ2-1 and V is TRBV4-1, with D uncertain. CDR3 length: 15 residues. Germline V CDR1 and CDR2: MGHRA, YSYEKL. Trimming left V 2 bases short and J 2 bases short, with 10 bases between. The CDR3 nucleotides are TGCGCCAGCAGCCAACTCCGGAGTACCTACAATGAGCAGTTCTTC. It codes for CASSQLRSTYNEQFF.

V gene TRBV27 combines with J gene TRBJ2-1; a weak D match, TRBD2 (7 bases). Germline assignment: CDR1 MNHEY and CDR2 SMNVEV (reference sequence). V was shortened by 5 bases and J by 6 bases, with 20 bases between the two germline ends. The CDR3 loop spans 16 amino acids. In DNA form, the CDR3 reads TGTGCCAGCAGTCCACTGAATTGGGAGGGGGGCAATGAGCAGTTCTTC. This translates into CASSPLNWEGGNEQFF.

Remarks on this clone: Other DNA sequences from this sample encode an identical CDR3 as well. V is TRBV5-1 and J is TRBJ2-7; D may be TRBD1 (5 bases). With 4 bases removed from V and 3 bases from J, the gap between germline ends came to 8 bases. CDR1 and CDR2 from the germline V gene are SGHRS and YFSETQ. The CDR3 spans 12 residues. The CDR3 region has the DNA TGCGCCAGCAGCCAAGACAGCTACGAGCAGTACTTC. The encoded protein is CASSQDSYEQYF.

This clone occurred a few times. The chain links TRBV28 to TRBJ1-5; possible D gene TRBD1, 6 bases. CDR1 and CDR2 (germline): MDHEN, SYDVKM. The V end was cut by 7 bases, the J end by 2 bases, with 12 bases between. The CDR3 runs 14 residues. CDR3 bases: TGTGCCAGCACCTTAGGGGGGGGCAATCAGCCCCAGCATTTT. Its protein product is CASTLGGGNQPQHF.

This chain joins TRBV2 and TRBJ1-5, with TRBD1 as a possible D gene (5 bases). Germline lookup yields CDR1 SNHLY and CDR2 FYNNEI. This CDR3 has 16 amino acids. Trimming took off 2 bases at V and 0 bases at J, with 11 bases between the two ends. CDR3 amino acids: CASSEWGFDSNQPQHF. In nucleotides, the CDR3 is TGTGCCAGCAGTGAATGGGGGTTCGATAGCAATCAGCCCCAGCATTTT.

J is TRBJ1-1 and V is TRBV28, with D possibly being TRBD1 (6 bases). V was trimmed by 5 bases and J by 4 bases, leaving 23 bases between them. This CDR3 spans 17 amino acids. Germline V gene data show CDR1 as MDHEN and CDR2 as SYDVKM. The CDR3 sequence: CASSLPKYRDRGTEAFF. CDR3 nucleotide sequence: TGTGCCAGCAGTCTACCTAAATACAGGGATAGGGGCACTGAAGCTTTCTTT.

In this sample, this clone turned up once. The rearrangement uses TRBV6-1 and TRBJ2-1; weak D call: TRBD1 (5 bases). Trimming stripped 1 base from V and 2 bases from J, with 12 bases between. The germline V gene has CDR1 MNHNS and CDR2 SASEGT. The length of the CDR3 is 16 residues. DNA of the CDR3: TGTGCCAGCAGTGAAGTGTGGCAGGGTGCCTACAATGAGCAGTTCTTC. Translation: CASSEVWQGAYNEQFF.

V gene TRBV18 combines with J gene TRBJ1-1; the D gene is possibly TRBD1 (6 bases). The V gene's germline CDR1 is KGHSH and CDR2 LQKENI. V lost 3 bases to trimming and J lost 8 bases, with 16 bases between them. The CDR3 runs 14 residues. The CDR3: CASSPLRGESEAFF. The CDR3 DNA is TGTGCCAGCTCACCCCTCAGGGGAGAATCCGAAGCTTTCTTT. Complete variable domain (other parts from reference TRBV18 and TRBJ1-1): NAGVMQNPRHLVRRRGQEARLRCSPMKGHSHVYWYRQLPEEGLKFMVYLQKENIIDESGMPKERFSAEFPKEGPSILRIQQVVRGDSAAYFCASSPLRGESEAFFGQGTRLTVV.

The chain carries TRBV7-9 and TRBJ2-7, with D perhaps matching TRBD2 (5 bases). The CDR3 runs 14 residues. The V end was cut by 6 bases, the J end by 3 bases, with 15 bases between. Germline CDR1 is SEHNR and CDR2 is FQNEAQ (reference sequence). The CDR3 here is CASSPASHVYEQYF. CDR3 DNA: TGTGCCAGCAGTCCGGCTAGCCACGTCTACGAGCAGTACTTC. The whole variable domain, remainder taken from reference TRBV7-9 and TRBJ2-7, is DTGVSQNPRHKITKRGQNVTFRCDPISEHNRLYWYRQTLGQGPEFLTYFQNEAQLEKSRLLSDRFSAERPKGSFSTLEIQRTEQGDSAMYLCASSPASHVYEQYFGPGTRLTVT.